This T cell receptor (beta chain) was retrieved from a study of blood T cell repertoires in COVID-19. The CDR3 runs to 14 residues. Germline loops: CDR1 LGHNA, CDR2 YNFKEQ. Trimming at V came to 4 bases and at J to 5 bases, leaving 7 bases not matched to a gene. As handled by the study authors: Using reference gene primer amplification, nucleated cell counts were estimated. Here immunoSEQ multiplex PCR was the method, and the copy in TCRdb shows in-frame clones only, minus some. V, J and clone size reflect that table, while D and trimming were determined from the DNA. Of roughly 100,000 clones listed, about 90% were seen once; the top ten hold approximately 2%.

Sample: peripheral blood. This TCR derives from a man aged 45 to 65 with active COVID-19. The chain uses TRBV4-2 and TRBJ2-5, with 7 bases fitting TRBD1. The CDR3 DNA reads TGTGCCAGCAGCCCGGAGACAGGGCAGGAGACCCAGTACTTC. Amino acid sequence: CASSPETGQETQYF.